This T cell receptor (beta chain) was identified during a study of CD8 T cells in ankylosing spondylitis. General study findings and limits: One TCR beta motif, made up of roughly 8 highly homologous variants, appeared characteristic of ankylosing spondylitis blood. Disease-linked clones bore a CD8+ phenotype, appearing relatively rarely in peripheral blood. The clones that were linked to disease were reported to be significantly enriched in matched synovial fluid samples from ankylosing spondylitis patients.

In making TCR beta libraries, quantitative 5'-RACE with molecular barcodes was used. MiXCR, run by TCRdb on the 5' RACE reads, gives a single entry per CDR3 protein. Here the sample spans some 700,000 distinct CDR3 sequences, around 19% being singletons. This clonotype was counted a few times. The antigen is not known. The CDR3 has 14 residues. Trimming pared 5 bases from V and 4 bases from J, leaving 15 bases between. Germline V gene data show CDR1 as SGHAT and CDR2 as FQNNGV. Specimen: blood, either unsorted or a sorted T cell fraction (not recorded which). The V call is TRBV11-2, the J call TRBJ2-7; D unclear. The TCR comes from a male donor with ankylosing spondylitis. The CDR3 coding sequence is TGTGCCAGCAGCGCCCCAGGCCTCCGATACGAGCAGTACTTC. The encoded protein is CASSAPGLRYEQYF.